This TCR beta chain was sequenced for a study of shared clonotypes between healthy human individuals. Sequencing was performed with immunoSEQ multiplex PCR; in TCRdb, only in-frame clones are kept and a portion is missing. The top ten hold 1.5% to 2% of the sample, which has about 2.1 million clones, roughly 91% seen once. As concerns this clone: Its antigen is unknown.

Germline CDR1 reads SEHNR; CDR2 reads FQNEAQ (reference sequence). V lost 7 bases to trimming and J lost 0 bases, with 15 bases between them. CDR3 length equals 16 residues. General study results and limits: Naive subsets generally had larger estimated richness than memory subsets.

Terminally differentiated effector memory CD45RA+ cells were excluded from the naive CD8 cells, which were CD45RO-negative and positively selected for CCR7. Adult Caucasians living in Nashville, Tennessee made up all of the donors. The rearrangement uses TRBV7-9 and TRBJ2-2; no clear D gene. The clonotype comes from a man aged 18 to 29 in good health. Some clones in this sample may be carry-over from other donors' samples. Sequenced input: naive CD8+ T cells from PBMCs. The CDR3 protein is CASITSGVANTGELFF. Written as DNA, the CDR3 is TGTGCCAGCATCACGAGTGGTGTGGCGAACACCGGGGAGCTGTTTTTT. The variable domain in full, with the rest retrieved from reference TRBV7-9 and TRBJ2-2, is DTGVSQNPRHKITKRGQNVTFRCDPISEHNRLYWYRQTLGQGPEFLTYFQNEAQLEKSRLLSDRFSAERPKGSFSTLEIQRTEQGDSAMYLCASITSGVANTGELFFGEGSRLTVL.